This TCR beta chain was documented in a study of T cell responses to AZD1222 COVID-19 vaccine. TCRdb's table, derived via immunoSEQ multiplex PCR, lists solely in-frame clones and lacks some. The sample holds about 55,000 clones, roughly 87% seen once. Details on this clone: Its antigen is still unknown.

V was clipped by 3 bases and J by 1 base, with 14 bases between them. This CDR3 comprises 16 residues. Germline V gene data show CDR1 as KGHSH and CDR2 as LQKENI. Study-level findings and limits: After two AZD1222 doses, spike-specific TCR breadth and depth rose versus day 0. Most donors were white British and more were female, and clonal diversity was possibly underestimated.

This TCR derives from an adult in good health. This sample comprised peripheral blood, obtained on day 0 of AZD1222 vaccination. The rearrangement links TRBV18 to TRBJ2-3, with TRBD1 as a possible D gene (5 bases). The CDR3 spells CASSPEGGAGTDTQYF. In DNA, the CDR3 is TGTGCCAGCTCACCTGAAGGTGGGGCCGGCACAGATACGCAGTATTTT.